The entry below gives a single T cell receptor beta chain sequence along with its context. Authors' methods: Counts of nucleated cells, estimated from reference gene primer amplification, were obtained. Sequencing was performed with immunoSEQ multiplex PCR; in TCRdb, only in-frame clones are kept and a portion is missing. D and trimming come from the DNA, and the V and J calls and clone size come from that table. The repertoire holds 95,000 or so clones, with 87% as singletons. The sample comes from a study of blood T cell repertoires in COVID-19. Study-wide background: Researchers got acute and convalescent COVID-19 samples from the United States, Italy and Spain. Sources were T cells, B-cell-depleted T cells, or PBMCs; the material itself was cDNA or gDNA.

CDR1 and CDR2 (germline): MNHEY, SVGAGI. The CDR3 spans 15 residues. Between the trimmed V and J ends, which lost 6 bases and 2 bases, there was a span of 14 bases. This rearrangement joins TRBV6-5 to TRBJ2-1; tentative D call: TRBD1 (7 bases). What was sequenced was peripheral blood. This TCR came from a human donor in a cohort sampled during active COVID-19. DNA of the CDR3: TGTGCCAGCAGCTTGCGCGGGACAGCCTACAATGAGCAGTTCTTC. Its protein product is CASSLRGTAYNEQFF.